A selection of T cell receptor beta chains follows, all from one sample in a study of blood T cell repertoires in COVID-19. Generated by immunoSEQ multiplex PCR, the TCRdb table keeps only in-frame clones and is missing some. This sample has 190,000 or so clones, with 70% to 90% found just once. Sample: peripheral blood. All receptors come from a woman aged 30 to 39 with acute or convalescent COVID-19. The CDR3 runs from the conserved cysteine through the conserved F or W. The D gene is left open where the match is weak. Only some rows state a clone size, as once, few, many or a class for expanded clones.

d_call,j_call,clone_size,v_call,cdr3_nt,cdr3_aa
.,TRBJ2-1,.,TRBV19,TGTGCCAGTAGCAGACAGATCTCCTACAATGAGCAGTTCTTC,CASSRQISYNEQFF
.,TRBJ1-2,.,TRBV28,TGTGCCATCAGGGTCGGCTATGGCTACACCTTC,CAIRVGYGYTF
.,TRBJ2-2,.,TRBV9,TGTGCCAGCAGCGTAGGACTTAATTCGGGGATTGGGCTGTTTTTT,CASSVGLNSGIGLFF
TRBD1,TRBJ1-4,.,TRBV5-6,TGTGCCAGCAGCGACAGGGTCAAGGAAAAACTGTTTTTT,CASSDRVKEKLFF
TRBD2,TRBJ2-1,.,TRBV2,TGTGCCAGCAGTGAAGCGATAAGGGAGTTTGCGGGAGGGCCTAATGAGCAGTTCTTC,CASSEAIREFAGGPNEQFF
.,TRBJ2-3,.,TRBV2,TGTGCCCTCAAAAAAGACGGGGATACGCAGTATTTT,CALKKDGDTQYF
.,TRBJ1-2,few,TRBV9,TGTGCCAGCAGCGTAGGGGTAGGGACTCGAAAAGGGAGCTACACCTTC,CASSVGVGTRKGSYTF
.,TRBJ2-7,.,TRBV11-2,TGTGCCAGCAGCCGAAGCGGACCCTACGAGCAGTACTTC,CASSRSGPYEQYF
TRBD1,TRBJ2-2,.,TRBV5-4,TGTGCCACCCTCGGGACAGCTCAAAAAGGGACCGGGGAGCTGTTTTTT,CATLGTAQKGTGELFF
TRBD2,TRBJ2-1,once,TRBV9,TGTGCCAGCAGTCCGGGACTAGCGCCAAATGAGCAGTTCTTC,CASSPGLAPNEQFF
.,TRBJ1-2,.,TRBV5-5,TGTGCCAGCAGCTTGGCAGGCCGAGCAACGTATGGCTACACCTTC,CASSLAGRATYGYTF
.,TRBJ2-7,.,TRBV6-1,TGTGCCAGCAGTGAAAGGAGCCCGTACTACGAGCAGTACTTC,CASSERSPYYEQYF
TRBD2,TRBJ2-3,.,TRBV6-2/TRBV6-3,TGTGCCAGCAGCGATTACGTGGGCGCGGGAGGCACAGATACGCAGTATTTT,CASSDYVGAGGTDTQYF
.,TRBJ2-5,.,TRBV2,TGTGCGTCGGGAGGACAGAGTTTAGAGACCCAGTACTTC,CASGGQSLETQYF
.,TRBJ1-2,.,TRBV7-2,TGTGCCAGCAGCTTAGGGACAGCCCCCTATGGCTACACCTTC,CASSLGTAPYGYTF
TRBD1,TRBJ2-5,.,TRBV11-1,TGTGCCAGCAGCTTAGACCCAGGACAGGTAGAGACCCAGTACTTC,CASSLDPGQVETQYF
.,TRBJ2-2,.,TRBV4-1,TGCGCCAGCAGCCAAGGCACTCTTAACACCGGGGAGCTGTTTTTT,CASSQGTLNTGELFF
.,TRBJ1-2,.,TRBV28,TGTGCCAGCAGGAAGGCACCGTCGGCGGGAGGCTACACCTTC,CASRKAPSAGGYTF
TRBD2,TRBJ2-1,.,TRBV2,TGTGCCAGCAGTGCCGGCGGGAGCAACGGGGGAGAGCAGTTCTTC,CASSAGGSNGGEQFF
TRBD2,TRBJ2-2,once,TRBV9,TGTGCCAGCAGCGTTAGCGGGAGGGCCCCCACCGGGGAGCTGTTTTTT,CASSVSGRAPTGELFF
.,TRBJ2-2,few,TRBV19,TGTGCCAGTAGTAACACCCTCGTTGGGGAGCTGTTTTTT,CASSNTLVGELFF